These 27 T cell receptor beta chains were all obtained from the same sample, sequenced in a study of T cell responses to AZD1222 COVID-19 vaccine. Using immunoSEQ multiplex PCR, the repertoire was profiled, and TCRdb retains in-frame clones only, with some absent. This table holds approximately 170,000 clones, roughly 89% found once. This specimen was peripheral blood, taken 28 days after the second AZD1222 dose. The receptors were sampled from an adult who received the AZD1222 COVID-19 vaccine.

This clone was seen only a few times. The rearrangement uses TRBV6-4 and TRBJ1-1, with a weak D call TRBD1 (5 bases). Trimming removed 3 bases at V and 1 base at J, with 9 bases between. The CDR3 has 14 amino acids. The germline gives CDR1 MRHNA, CDR2 SNTAGT. CDR3 nucleotides: TGTGCCAGCAGTGAAACACAGGAGAACACTGAAGCTTTCTTT. Residues: CASSETQENTEAFF.

The rearrangement joins TRBV5-5 to TRBJ2-5, with TRBD1 identical over 10 bases. Germline assignment: CDR1 SGHKS and CDR2 YYEKEE (reference sequence). The CDR3 spans 18 residues. V shed 3 bases, J shed 7 bases, and the junction held 18 bases outside the gene matches. CDR3: CASSSLPGQGFEVVTQYF. The CDR3 DNA reads TGTGCCAGCAGCTCCCTCCCGGGACAGGGGTTCGAAGTGGTGACCCAGTACTTC.

This chain connects TRBV5-6 to TRBJ1-2; no clear D gene. This CDR3 is built from 12 residues. Trimming removed 4 bases at V and 8 bases at J, with 12 bases between. Germline V gene sequence: CDR1 SGHDT, CDR2 YYEEEE. DNA for the CDR3: TGTGCCAGCAGCCGAGAGGCCGGGGGCTACACCTTC. Its translation: CASSREAGGYTF.

The V and J genes are TRBV9 and TRBJ1-6; D gene unclear. This CDR3 comprises 14 residues. V shed 4 bases and J shed 5 bases, with 10 bases lying between them. In germline, CDR1 is SGDLS, CDR2 YYNGEE. The CDR3 nucleotides read TGTGCCAGCAGCCCAACCCCGCATAATTCACCCCTCCACTTT. Translating it yields CASSPTPHNSPLHF.

The gene calls are TRBV14 and TRBJ1-6; D is unclear. In germline, CDR1 is SGHDN, CDR2 FVKESK. The CDR3 covers 16 residues. V dropped 4 bases and J dropped 0 bases, with 10 bases sitting between them. The CDR3 DNA reads TGTGCCAGCAGCCTAACCGCGGGCTCCTATAATTCACCCCTCCACTTT. As protein: CASSLTAGSYNSPLHF.

The chain joins TRBV27 to TRBJ1-6, with D perhaps TRBD1 (6 bases). Between the trimmed V and J ends, which lost 5 bases and 8 bases, there was a span of 16 bases. This CDR3 comprises 15 residues. The V gene's germline CDR1 is MNHEY and CDR2 SMNVEV (reference sequence). The chain's CDR3 is CASSPEGVRDSPLHF. The CDR3 nucleotides read TGTGCCAGCAGTCCGGAGGGGGTCCGGGATTCACCCCTCCACTTT.

The chain carries TRBV20-1 and TRBJ2-3; 11 bases are a match to TRBD1. Germline-derived CDR1 and CDR2 are DFQATT and SNEGSKA (reference sequence). The ends lost 3 bases at V and 4 bases at J; junction bases unmatched: 6. The CDR3 totals 15 residues. The CDR3 bases are TGCAGTGCTAGTAGAGGACAGGGGGCCTCAGATACGCAGTATTTT. It is translated as CSASRGQGASDTQYF.

The CDR3 spells CASSLDPGLAKETQYF. The CDR3 region has the DNA TGTGCCAGCAGCTTAGACCCGGGACTAGCAAAGGAGACCCAGTACTTC. The chain joins TRBV7-8 to TRBJ2-5; 9 bases line up with TRBD2. The V gene's germline CDR1 is SGHVS and CDR2 FQNEAQ. Trimming at V came to 1 base and at J to 5 bases, leaving 8 bases not matched to a gene. The CDR3 extends over 16 amino acids. Filled out from reference TRBV7-8 and TRBJ2-5, the complete variable domain reads GAGVSQSPRYKVAKRGQDVALRCDPISGHVSLFWYQQALGQGPEFLTYFQNEAQLDKSGLPSDRFFAERPEGSVSTLKIQRTQQEDSAVYLCASSLDPGLAKETQYFGPGTRLLVL.

The rearrangement links TRBV20-1 to TRBJ2-7, with D hard to call. The V and J ends lost 3 bases and 3 bases respectively, with 6 bases between them. The germline CDR1 and CDR2 sequences are DFQATT and SNEGSKA (reference sequence). The CDR3 contains 11 residues. In DNA form, the CDR3 reads TGCAGTGCTAGTTGGGACTACGAGCAGTACTTC. This translates into CSASWDYEQYF.

The gene calls are TRBV6-5 and TRBJ2-6; D might be TRBD2 (6 bases). Germline values: CDR1 MNHEY, CDR2 SVGAGI. The ends were cut back, 9 bases at V and 2 bases at J, with 8 bases in the middle. The CDR3 runs 13 residues. CDR3 protein: CASTGAGANVLTF. The CDR3 DNA reads TGTGCCAGTACGGGGGCTGGGGCCAACGTCCTGACTTTC.

This clone was found once. The rearrangement links TRBV19 to TRBJ2-1, with 8 bases matching TRBD1. The CDR3 covers 15 residues. V lost 5 bases and J lost 0; bases outside the gene matches: 3. Per the germline V gene, CDR1 is LNHDA and CDR2 is SQIVND (reference sequence). CDR3 residues: CASSPTGGSYNEQFF. In DNA form, the CDR3 reads TGTGCCAGTAGTCCCACAGGGGGCTCCTACAATGAGCAGTTCTTC.

This clone was picked up one time. The V gene is TRBV9, the J gene TRBJ1-3; possibly TRBD1 for D (5 bases). The CDR3 is made up of 16 amino acids. Germline V lookup: CDR1 SGDLS, CDR2 YYNGEE. V gave up 1 base and J gave up 0 bases, with 11 bases separating them. The CDR3 nucleotides are TGTGCCAGCAGCGTAACCGGGGCGAGCTCTGGAAACACCATATATTTT. Amino acid sequence: CASSVTGASSGNTIYF. Full variable domain (rest looked up from reference TRBV9 and TRBJ1-3): DSGVTQTPKHLITATGQRVTLRCSPRSGDLSVYWYQQSLDQGLQFLIQYYNGEERAKGNILERFSAQQFPDLHSELNLSSLELGDSALYFCASSVTGASSGNTIYFGEGSWLTVV.

This clone came up once. V and J are TRBV4-1 and TRBJ2-3; D may be TRBD1 or TRBD2 (5 bases each). The CDR3 consists of 16 residues. V was shortened by 4 bases and J by 2 bases, with 16 bases between the two germline ends. The germline gives CDR1 MGHRA, CDR2 YSYEKL. The CDR3 DNA sequence: TGCGCCAGCAGCCTACGGGACGCGGACCTCACAGATACGCAGTATTTT. Residues: CASSLRDADLTDTQYF.

This chain joins TRBV29-1 and TRBJ2-7, with D maybe TRBD1 (5 bases). Germline-derived CDR1 and CDR2 are SQVTM and ANQGSEA. V lost 4 bases and J lost 2, with 15 bases in between. The CDR3 length is 14 residues. CDR3 bases: TGCAGCGTTGTTCGACAGCAGAGGACCTACGAGCAGTACTTC. This translates into CSVVRQQRTYEQYF.

V gene TRBV6-5 combines with J gene TRBJ2-7, with TRBD2 as a possible D gene (5 bases). The CDR3 is made up of 14 amino acids. V shed 6 bases and J shed 3 bases, with 15 bases lying between them. Germline V CDR1 and CDR2: MNHEY, SVGAGI. CDR3 loop: CASRSYGRGYEQYF. CDR3 DNA sequence: TGTGCCAGCAGATCCTACGGACGGGGCTACGAGCAGTACTTC.

The chain carries TRBV5-5 and TRBJ2-2, with 10 bases lining up with TRBD1. V shed 2 bases, J shed 7 bases, and the junction held 8 bases outside the gene matches. CDR3 length: 16 residues. Germline CDR1 reads SGHKS; CDR2 reads YYEKEE (reference sequence). Here the CDR3 reads CASSLSGTGAFGELFF. The CDR3 coding sequence is TGTGCCAGCAGCTTATCCGGGACAGGGGCCTTCGGGGAGCTGTTTTTT. The variable domain in full, completed from reference TRBV5-5 and TRBJ2-2, reads DAGVTQSPTHLIKTRGQQVTLRCSPISGHKSVSWYQQVLGQGPQFIFQYYEKEERGRGNFPDRFSARQFPNYSSELNVNALLLGDSALYLCASSLSGTGAFGELFFGEGSRLTVL.

The rearrangement uses TRBV5-1 and TRBJ1-2; D may be TRBD1 (6 bases). The V end was cut by 3 bases, the J end by 3 bases, with 42 bases between. CDR3 size: 24 residues. Germline V gives CDR1 SGHRS, CDR2 YFSETQ. CDR3 protein: CASSSLRGTGGLPKQANPYYGYTF. DNA for the CDR3: TGCGCCAGCAGCTCCTTGAGGGGGACTGGGGGCCTCCCGAAGCAAGCTAACCCATACTATGGCTACACCTTC.

This clone was recorded a few times. This sample includes further DNA sequences coding for the same CDR3. CDR3 residues: CASSLGGGNQPQHF. CDR3 DNA: TGTGCCAGCAGCTTGGGGGGAGGAAATCAGCCCCAGCATTTT. The chain recombines TRBV5-4 with TRBJ1-5, with unresolved D. The germline V gene has CDR1 SGHNT and CDR2 YYREEE (reference sequence). Trimming pared 0 bases from V and 4 bases from J, leaving 8 bases between. The CDR3 totals 14 residues.

This clone was seen only once. The gene calls are TRBV6-5 and TRBJ1-3; D unclear. The CDR3 is 15 amino acids. Germline-derived CDR1 and CDR2 are MNHEY and SVGAGI. V was cut by 5 bases and J by 1 base, with 12 bases left in between. The CDR3: CASSPGSLSGNTIYF. CDR3 DNA: TGTGCCAGCAGTCCTGGGAGTCTTTCTGGAAACACCATATATTTT.

This CDR3 reads CASRITAATNEKLFF. The CDR3 DNA sequence: TGTGCCAGTAGAATAACAGCTGCAACTAATGAAAAACTGTTTTTT. The chain carries TRBV19 and TRBJ1-4; D ambiguous. Deletions cut 6 bases from V and 0 bases from J, with 11 bases between. Germline CDR1 is LNHDA and CDR2 is SQIVND (reference sequence). The CDR3 has 15 amino acids.

CDR3 in amino acids: CASSFDRGQETQYF. In DNA form, the CDR3 reads TGTGCCAGCAGCTTCGACAGGGGACAAGAGACCCAGTACTTC. The V call is TRBV7-2, the J call TRBJ2-5, with 8 bases aligning to TRBD1. The trim removed 3 bases at V and 2 bases at J, leaving 2 bases unmatched. CDR1 and CDR2 from the germline V gene are SGHTA and FQGNSA. The length of the CDR3 is 14 residues.

This chain connects TRBV7-2 to TRBJ1-4, with 9 bases matching TRBD1. V was pared by 5 bases and J by 11 bases, with 15 bases of the junction left unmatched. Germline lookup yields CDR1 SGHTA and CDR2 FQGNSA. The CDR3 has 16 residues. This CDR3 reads CASSPMSTGGWQKLFF. As DNA, the CDR3 is TGTGCCAGCAGCCCCATGTCTACAGGGGGCTGGCAGAAACTGTTTTTT.

The V gene is TRBV7-2, the J gene TRBJ1-2; D ambiguous. The V end lost 5 bases, the J end lost 8 bases, and 21 bases lay between the germline ends. The CDR3 sequence is 15 residues long. CDR1 is SGHTA and CDR2 is FQGNSA in the germline V gene. This CDR3 reads CASSQLVSTVRGYTF. The CDR3, as DNA: TGTGCCAGCAGCCAATTGGTCTCTACAGTGAGGGGCTACACCTTC.

The chain employs TRBV7-9 and TRBJ1-1; TRBD1 might be the D (5 bases). V was trimmed by 5 bases and J by 2 bases, leaving 12 bases between them. CDR3 length equals 14 residues. Germline lookup yields CDR1 SEHNR and CDR2 FQNEAQ (reference sequence). In DNA form, the CDR3 reads TGTGCCAGCAGCCCAAGGGGAACCAACACTGAAGCTTTCTTT. Amino acids: CASSPRGTNTEAFF.

The chain has TRBV6-1 and TRBJ1-5; perhaps TRBD1 as D (5 bases). Germline V gene sequence: CDR1 MNHNS, CDR2 SASEGT. With 2 bases removed from V and 4 bases from J, the gap between germline ends came to 12 bases. The CDR3 covers 15 residues. CDR3 bases: TGTGCCAGCAGTGAATGGGGGGGGATGAATCAGCCCCAGCATTTT. Translated: CASSEWGGMNQPQHF.

V is TRBV5-6 and J is TRBJ1-5; the D is unclear. Trimming removed 0 bases from V and 6 bases from J, with 13 bases in between. Germline CDR1 is SGHDT and CDR2 is YYEEEE. This CDR3 is built from 15 residues. The chain's CDR3 is CASSLGGQSFQPQHF. In nucleotides, the CDR3 is TGTGCCAGCAGCTTGGGAGGTCAGTCTTTTCAGCCCCAGCATTTT.

The chain couples TRBV7-8 to TRBJ1-4; D call uncertain. Germline V CDR1 and CDR2: SGHVS, FQNEAQ. V dropped 3 bases and J dropped 4 bases, with 15 bases sitting between them. This CDR3 contains 16 residues. CDR3 loop: CASSFELVGSNEKLFF. CDR3 nucleotides: TGTGCCAGCAGCTTTGAGCTCGTGGGGAGTAATGAAAAACTGTTTTTT. The complete variable domain, with remaining parts taken from reference TRBV7-8 and TRBJ1-4, reads GAGVSQSPRYKVAKRGQDVALRCDPISGHVSLFWYQQALGQGPEFLTYFQNEAQLDKSGLPSDRFFAERPEGSVSTLKIQRTQQEDSAVYLCASSFELVGSNEKLFFGSGTQLSVL.